These 3 T cell receptor beta chains were all obtained from the same sample, sequenced in a study of long-term antiretroviral therapy in people with HIV. An immunoSEQ assay, version v3.0, was performed at survey level. The protocol was immunoSEQ multiplex PCR, while the TCRdb copy is restricted to in-frame clones and leaves out a portion. The sample lists tens of thousands of clones; over 90% were seen once. The sequencing here drew on unsorted PBMCs, taken 5.3 years after starting antiretroviral therapy. The receptor source for this set is a man aged 50 to 60 with HIV.

This sequence joins TRBV6-5 and TRBJ1-5; 7 bases are a match to TRBD1. The CDR3 is made up of 14 amino acids. The junction had 7 bases not matched to a gene; V was cut back by 6 bases and J by 5 bases. Germline-derived CDR1 and CDR2 are MNHEY and SVGAGI. The CDR3 region is CASRRQGSDQPQHF. The CDR3, as DNA: TGTGCCAGCAGACGACAGGGCTCCGATCAGCCCCAGCATTTT.

The rearrangement links TRBV6-5 to TRBJ2-1; D not certain. V was shortened by 2 bases and J by 6 bases, with 8 bases between the two germline ends. From germline, CDR1 is MNHEY and CDR2 SVGAGI. The CDR3 has 13 amino acids. CDR3: CASSYHGSNEQFF. CDR3 DNA: TGTGCCAGCAGTTACCATGGGTCCAATGAGCAGTTCTTC.

The V gene is TRBV10-1, the J gene TRBJ1-3; D not resolved. The germline V gene has CDR1 WNHNN and CDR2 SYGVQD (reference sequence). V was clipped by 9 bases and J by 2 bases, with 17 bases between them. The length of the CDR3 is 15 residues. For the CDR3, the DNA is TGCGCCAGGGGTGTGCGCCTACACCCTGGAAACACCATATATTTT. Translated, it gives CARGVRLHPGNTIYF.